This T cell receptor (beta chain) came from a study of PD-1 blockade in classical Hodgkin lymphoma. Here immunoSEQ multiplex PCR was the method, and the copy in TCRdb shows in-frame clones only, minus some. This table holds around 90,000 clones, around 78% found once. The time point denotes: cycle 4 day 1 (C4D1), after five to seven weeks of nivolumab. Autologous stem cell transplantation was followed by relapse in every patient, and brentuximab vedotin exposure varied. Findings and limits, study-wide: Partial responders and progressors had significantly lower baseline TCR diversity.

CDR1 is SGHRS, CDR2 YFSETQ, per germline. V shed 1 base, J shed 2 bases, and the junction held 2 bases outside the gene matches. The CDR3 covers 14 residues. Worth noting for this clone: Its cognate antigen is unknown.

This specimen was peripheral blood mononuclear cells (PBMCs), taken before the fourth cycle of nivolumab. The sequence derives from a human donor with classical Hodgkin lymphoma. The chain recombines TRBV5-1 with TRBJ2-7, with 8 nucleotides matching TRBD2. Here the CDR3 reads CASSLPGGPYEQYF. The CDR3 region has the DNA TGCGCCAGCAGCTTGCCGGGAGGGCCCTACGAGCAGTACTTC.